Following are 17 T cell receptor beta chains from one sample sequenced in a study of shared clonotypes between healthy human individuals. TCRdb keeps only in-frame clones here, not all; method: immunoSEQ multiplex PCR. The data show around 700,000 clones, less than 80% seen once. Specimen: memory CD4+ T cells sorted from blood. The subset denotes: CD45RA-negative fraction. The receptors here all came from a woman in her 30s in good health.

This chain's CDR3 is CSASGTGVHEQYF. The CDR3 DNA follows: TGCAGCGCTTCCGGGACAGGGGTCCACGAGCAGTACTTC. The chain joins TRBV29-1 to TRBJ2-7, with 10 bases lining up with TRBD1. This CDR3 contains 13 residues. Per germline, CDR1 SQVTM and CDR2 ANQGSEA. The V gene end was trimmed by 7 bases and the J gene end by 5 bases; junction bases not matched to a gene: 8.

This clone has only one observation. This chain joins TRBV6-1 and TRBJ2-7; possibly TRBD1 for D (6 bases). CDR1 is MNHNS, CDR2 SASEGT, per germline. The CDR3 totals 16 residues. V gave up 0 bases and J gave up 2 bases, with 14 bases separating them. In nucleotides, the CDR3 is TGTGCCAGCAGTGAAGCGATACAGGGATCGGCCTACGAGCAGTACTTC. This sequence encodes CASSEAIQGSAYEQYF.

The CDR3 DNA sequence: TGTGCCAGCAGCCCGCACTCCCCGGGGGCCAACACTGAAGCTTTCTTT. As protein: CASSPHSPGANTEAFF. V gene TRBV7-2 combines with J gene TRBJ1-1; weak D call: TRBD1 (6 bases). Germline lookup yields CDR1 SGHTA and CDR2 FQGNSA. The CDR3 consists of 16 residues. Trimming took 5 bases from V and 2 from J, leaving 18 bases between them.

This clone appeared a few times. V gene TRBV9 combines with J gene TRBJ2-6; no reliable D call. V was pared by 4 bases and J by 1 base, with 6 bases between. CDR3 length: 14 amino acids. CDR1 SGDLS and CDR2 YYNGEE come from the germline V gene. This CDR3 reads CASSFSSGANVLTF. In DNA form, the CDR3 reads TGTGCCAGCAGCTTCTCTTCTGGGGCCAACGTCCTGACTTTC.

The V and J genes are TRBV5-4 and TRBJ2-4; 8 positions match TRBD1. Trimming at V came to 4 bases and at J to 3 bases, leaving 12 bases not matched to a gene. This CDR3 spans 17 amino acids. Per germline, CDR1 SGHNT and CDR2 YYREEE (reference sequence). CDR3 in amino acids: CASSQSGQGGNKNIQYF. CDR3 in DNA: TGTGCCAGCAGCCAGTCCGGACAGGGCGGGAACAAAAACATTCAGTACTTC.

V is TRBV27 and J is TRBJ2-7; 8 nucleotides line up with TRBD2. After removal of 4 bases from V and 2 bases from J, the junction contained 10 bases not matched to a gene. The germline gives CDR1 MNHEY, CDR2 SMNVEV (reference sequence). The CDR3 contains 16 residues. The CDR3, as DNA: TGTGCCAGCAGTTCGTTCATCGGACTAGCAACCTACGAGCAGTACTTC. It encodes CASSSFIGLATYEQYF.

The chain couples TRBV5-1 to TRBJ2-1, with D possibly being TRBD1 (6 bases). The ends were cut back, 7 bases at V and 2 bases at J, with 22 bases in the middle. From germline, CDR1 is SGHRS and CDR2 YFSETQ. The CDR3 covers 17 residues. The DNA for the CDR3 is TGCGCCAGCGCGACCCCTGGGGGCGCCTCTACCTACAATGAGCAGTTCTTC. This translates into CASATPGGASTYNEQFF.

The J gene is TRBJ2-7, the V gene TRBV9; the D gene could be TRBD1 or TRBD2 (5 bases each). Trimming took 0 bases from V and 2 from J, leaving 6 bases between them. From germline, CDR1 is SGDLS and CDR2 YYNGEE. This CDR3 comprises 13 residues. The CDR3 nucleotides read TGTGCCAGCAGCGTAGGGGACCCCTACGAGCAGTACTTC. It encodes CASSVGDPYEQYF.

The chain employs TRBV18 and TRBJ2-5; 8 positions agree with TRBD2. V lost 3 bases to trimming and J lost 4 bases; unmatched junction nucleotides: 7. Per the germline V gene, CDR1 is KGHSH and CDR2 is LQKENI. CDR3 size: 15 residues. CDR3 in amino acids: CASSPPGLGIETQYF. The CDR3 bases are TGTGCCAGCTCACCCCCGGGACTAGGGATAGAGACCCAGTACTTC.

This chain connects TRBV25-1 to TRBJ1-6; 10 nucleotides agree with TRBD1. V dropped 3 bases and J dropped 7; count of bases not matched to a gene: 3. From germline, CDR1 is MGHDK and CDR2 SYGVNS. The CDR3 extends over 15 amino acids. CDR3 region: CASSDEDRGNSPLHF. The CDR3 DNA follows: TGTGCCAGCAGTGACGAGGACAGGGGGAATTCACCCCTCCACTTT. Using reference TRBV25-1 and TRBJ1-6 for the parts outside the CDR3, the full variable domain is EADIYQTPRYLVIGTGKKITLECSQTMGHDKMYWYQQDPGMELHLIHYSYGVNSTEKGDLSSESTVSRIRTEHFPLTLESARPSHTSQYLCASSDEDRGNSPLHFGNGTRLTVT.

This chain joins TRBV5-1 and TRBJ1-4; D gene unclear. Germline lookup yields CDR1 SGHRS and CDR2 YFSETQ. V dropped 2 bases and J dropped 5 bases, with 7 bases sitting between them. The CDR3 is made up of 13 amino acids. CDR3 loop: CASSFQSNEKLFF. The CDR3, as DNA: TGCGCCAGCAGCTTCCAGTCGAATGAAAAACTGTTTTTT.

This chain connects TRBV5-4 to TRBJ1-1, with a possible D match to TRBD1 (6 bases). The CDR3 is made up of 13 amino acids. Germline CDR1 SGHNT, CDR2 YYREEE (reference sequence). V was pared by 3 bases and J by 7 bases, with 13 bases between. CDR3 residues: CASSSRVQGEAFF. The CDR3 nucleotides read TGTGCCAGCAGCTCCAGAGTACAGGGTGAAGCTTTCTTT.

The rearrangement joins TRBV7-9 to TRBJ1-6; D remains unclear. CDR3 length equals 15 residues. V shed 3 bases and J shed 6 bases, with 12 bases lying between them. The germline gives CDR1 SEHNR, CDR2 FQNEAQ (reference sequence). The CDR3 bases are TGTGCCAGCAGCTTGTCCGGCTCTCCTAATTCACCCCTCCACTTT. Amino acids: CASSLSGSPNSPLHF.

J is TRBJ1-2 and V is TRBV28; no firm D call. The CDR3 has 12 amino acids. Germline values: CDR1 MDHEN, CDR2 SYDVKM. V was cut by 4 bases and J by 4 bases, with 7 bases left in between. The CDR3, as DNA: TGTGCCAGCAGTTCCCAGCTCTATGGCTACACCTTC. As protein: CASSSQLYGYTF.

V usage is TRBV9 and J usage is TRBJ2-1; 12 bases map to TRBD2. Germline loops: CDR1 SGDLS, CDR2 YYNGEE. There are 17 residues in the CDR3. V was clipped by 0 bases and J by 4 bases; unmatched bases: 5. The CDR3 region is CASSVETSGSRYNEQFF. The CDR3 DNA sequence: TGTGCCAGCAGCGTAGAGACTAGCGGGAGCCGATACAATGAGCAGTTCTTC. Together with reference TRBV9 and TRBJ2-1, the CDR3 gives the full variable domain: DSGVTQTPKHLITATGQRVTLRCSPRSGDLSVYWYQQSLDQGLQFLIQYYNGEERAKGNILERFSAQQFPDLHSELNLSSLELGDSALYFCASSVETSGSRYNEQFFGPGTRLTVL.

This chain links TRBV29-1 with TRBJ2-5; maybe TRBD2 (5 bases). Trimming stripped 1 base from V and 3 bases from J, with 9 bases between. Germline CDR1 and CDR2: SQVTM and ANQGSEA. The CDR3 consists of 13 residues. The chain's CDR3 is CSVEGRAKETQYF. CDR3 sequence (DNA): TGCAGCGTTGAAGGGCGGGCCAAAGAGACCCAGTACTTC.

This clone was detected once. The chain has TRBV23-1 and TRBJ1-2; D call uncertain. TRBV23-1 belongs to the ORF category, with a function that is uncertain. The CDR3 spans 9 residues. This chain's CDR3 is CATINGYTF. DNA for the CDR3: TGCGCGACCATCAACGGCTACACCTTC.